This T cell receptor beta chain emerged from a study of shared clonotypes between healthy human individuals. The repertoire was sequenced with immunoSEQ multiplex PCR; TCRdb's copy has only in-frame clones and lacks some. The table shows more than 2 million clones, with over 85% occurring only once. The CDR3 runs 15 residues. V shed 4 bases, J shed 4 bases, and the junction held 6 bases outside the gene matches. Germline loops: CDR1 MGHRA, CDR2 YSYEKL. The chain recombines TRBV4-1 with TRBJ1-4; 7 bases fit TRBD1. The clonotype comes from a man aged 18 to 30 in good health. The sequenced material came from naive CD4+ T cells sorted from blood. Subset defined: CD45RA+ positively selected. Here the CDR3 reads CASSRGQEINEKLFF. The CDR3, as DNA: TGCGCCAGCAGCCGCGGACAGGAGATTAATGAAAAACTGTTTTTT.